The clone carrying this TCR beta chain has a single count. The sample comes from a study of glioma-infiltrating T cells after dendritic cell vaccination. As to time point: after dendritic cell vaccination, including at tumor progression/relapse. Sequencing used immunoSEQ multiplex PCR; TCRdb keeps in-frame clones, though not all of them. The repertoire includes just under 100,000 clones, roughly 80% of them detected once, and 5.4% sits in the top ten. V trimming: 3 bases; J trimming: 3 bases; junction bases outside the gene matches: 7. The CDR3 runs to 17 residues. Germline-derived CDR1 and CDR2 are LNHDA and SQIVND (reference sequence).

This clonotype originated in a human donor with glioblastoma. The chain combines TRBV19 with TRBJ1-5; 11 bases map to TRBD1. Sequences were derived from blood, sampled after dendritic cell vaccination. CDR3 coding DNA: TGTGCCAGTAGTATTCGTAGGGACAGGGGGTTCAATCAGCCCCAGCATTTT. The encoded protein is CASSIRRDRGFNQPQHF.